A selection of T cell receptor beta chains follows, all from one sample in a study of beta chain features in type 1 diabetes. The method was immunoSEQ multiplex PCR; TCRdb's version includes in-frame clones alone and lacks a portion of them. This table has approximately 730,000 clones, about an eighth appearing once. The specimen was naive CD4+ T cells from blood. The receptor set was obtained from a man between 18 and 35 years old with type 1 diabetes. The CDR3 runs from the conserved cysteine through the conserved F or W. Only part of the rows carry a size: once, few, many, or a class if the clone is expanded.

j_call v_call clone_size cdr3_aa
TRBJ1-2 TRBV9 NA CASSVGRGGYGYTF
TRBJ2-3 TRBV2 NA CASSWDRGTDTQYF
TRBJ2-1 TRBV4-2 few CASSQANSVRAGGSYNEQFF
TRBJ2-1 TRBV5-6 NA CASTKRGTIYNEQFF
TRBJ2-3 TRBV5-8 NA CASSLGGTDTQYF
TRBJ2-1 TRBV6-1 NA CASGQFSFYNEQFF
TRBJ2-1 TRBV7-9 NA CASSPGTGGYEQFF
TRBJ2-5 TRBV6-1 NA CASSGLAGKAVGETQYF
TRBJ1-6 TRBV11-2 few CASSLDRGSNSPLHF
TRBJ1-2 TRBV25-1 few CASSDGDRGNYGYTF
TRBJ1-4 TRBV5-1 few CASSQGGTNEKLFF